These T cell receptor beta chains were read from a single sample in a study of OX40 agonist ivuxolimab in advanced cancers. Sequencing used immunoSEQ multiplex PCR; TCRdb keeps in-frame clones, though not all of them. The profile shows 70,000 to 95,000 clones, about 89% of them singletons. Specimen: CD4+ or CD8+ T cells sorted from blood, collected in a trial of the OX40 agonist ivuxolimab. Receptors were obtained from an adult with an advanced solid tumor such as melanoma, head and neck, liver or kidney cancer. CDR3s include the opening cysteine and the closing phenylalanine or tryptophan. The size entry is marked missing in some rows and otherwise reads once, few, many or a size class.

TRBV7-9,16,TRBJ2-5,NA,CASSPVRDTEIKTQYF
TRBV2,13,TRBJ2-2,NA,CASKDTGAGELFF
TRBV7-3,14,TRBJ2-1,NA,CASSREFSYNEQFF
TRBV4-3,15,TRBJ2-7,once,CASSQERQGYYEQYF
TRBV27,18,TRBJ2-2,NA,CASSLYTGTSGRAGELFF
TRBV2,18,TRBJ2-4,NA,CASSVGAGKSLAKNIQYF
TRBV30,17,TRBJ2-1,NA,CAWSVALGSGRVDEQFF
TRBV30,14,TRBJ2-5,NA,CAWSDGLAGETQYF
TRBV6-1,14,TRBJ2-2,NA,CASTPERWAGELFF
TRBV1,19,TRBJ2-3,NA,CTSSQDGLAGGPCTDTQYF
TRBV7-3,13,TRBJ2-7,NA,CASSLAGGYEQYF
TRBV9,14,TRBJ1-1,once,CASSVAGANTEAFF
TRBV18,14,TRBJ1-1,NA,CASSWAGRDTEAFF
TRBV30,13,TRBJ2-3,NA,CAWSTQGGDTQYF
TRBV18,15,TRBJ2-3,NA,CASRPGRGSTDTQYF
TRBV5-6,16,TRBJ1-2,once,CASSPNLGQGNYGYTF
TRBV20-1,11,TRBJ2-5,NA,CSASGEETQYF
TRBV7-9,15,TRBJ2-7,NA,CASSPSGRPSYEQYF
TRBV18,13,TRBJ2-5,NA,CASSAWREETQYF